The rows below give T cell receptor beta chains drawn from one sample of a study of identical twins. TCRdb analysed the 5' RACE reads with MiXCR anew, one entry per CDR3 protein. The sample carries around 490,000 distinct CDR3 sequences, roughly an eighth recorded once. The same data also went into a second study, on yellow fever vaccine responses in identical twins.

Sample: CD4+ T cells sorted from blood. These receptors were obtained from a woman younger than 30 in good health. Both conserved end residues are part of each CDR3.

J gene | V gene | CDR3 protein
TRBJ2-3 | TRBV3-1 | CASRLSGTTDTQYF
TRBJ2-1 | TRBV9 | CASTEQASYNEQFF
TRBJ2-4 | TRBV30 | CAWSVFSVAKNIQYF
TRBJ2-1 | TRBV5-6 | CASSRTSGKGQFF
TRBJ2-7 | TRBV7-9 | CASSPPGGEQYF
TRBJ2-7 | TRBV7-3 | CASRYPGAQTYEQYF
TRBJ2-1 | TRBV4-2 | CASSLESGRDNEQFF
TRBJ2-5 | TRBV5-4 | CASGTSGLFGETQYF
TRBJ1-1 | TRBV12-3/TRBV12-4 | CASSPRGTGYAEAFF
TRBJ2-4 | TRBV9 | CASSPTSWGGGNIQYF
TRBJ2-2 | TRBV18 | CASSRDLFRAGPTGELFF
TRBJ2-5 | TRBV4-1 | CASSRGLAKETQYF
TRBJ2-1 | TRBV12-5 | CASVTGGGNEQFF
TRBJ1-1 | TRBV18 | CASSRTVGANTEAFF
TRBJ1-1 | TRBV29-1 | CSVEWNTEAFF
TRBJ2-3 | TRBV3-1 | CASSLTTGGDTDTQYF